Listed below are T cell receptor beta chains from one sample, sequenced in a study of blood T cell repertoires in COVID-19. The assay was immunoSEQ multiplex PCR, and TCRdb's table has in-frame clones only and misses some. The sample records a few hundred thousand clones, 80% to 90% being singletons. Specimen: PBMCs or T cells enriched from blood (not recorded which). The source of these receptors is a man aged 30 to 45 who had recovered from COVID-19. The CDR3 runs from the conserved cysteine through the conserved F or W. D genes are given only for firm matches. Clone size, where shown, is once, few, many, or a class for clones that have expanded.

V gene: TRBV19; J gene: TRBJ1-2; D gene: -; clone size: -; CDR3 DNA: TGTGCCAGTAGTATAGGACAGTTCCAGTACTATGGCTACACCTTC; CDR3 protein: CASSIGQFQYYGYTF
V gene: TRBV19; J gene: TRBJ2-1; D gene: -; clone size: once; CDR3 DNA: TGTGCCAGTAGTACCCAGGGTTGGAATGAGCAGTTCTTC; CDR3 protein: CASSTQGWNEQFF
V gene: TRBV15; J gene: TRBJ2-7; D gene: TRBD1; clone size: -; CDR3 DNA: TGTGCCACCAGCAGCGGACAGGCGTGGGACGAGCAGTACTTC; CDR3 protein: CATSSGQAWDEQYF
V gene: TRBV29-1; J gene: TRBJ2-5; D gene: TRBD2; clone size: -; CDR3 DNA: TGCAGCGCGCAGTATGCGGGAGGACAAGAGACCCAGTACTTC; CDR3 protein: CSAQYAGGQETQYF
V gene: TRBV27; J gene: TRBJ2-5; D gene: -; clone size: -; CDR3 DNA: TGTGCCAGCAGTTTAATAGGAGGCGGAGAGACCCAGTACTTC; CDR3 protein: CASSLIGGGETQYF
V gene: TRBV10-1; J gene: TRBJ2-7; D gene: TRBD2; clone size: -; CDR3 DNA: TGCGCCAGCAGAGACAGCGGGAGGTCGAATTACGAGCAGTACTTC; CDR3 protein: CASRDSGRSNYEQYF
V gene: TRBV4-2; J gene: TRBJ1-2; D gene: -; clone size: -; CDR3 DNA: TGTGCCAGCAGCCGGGAAACAGGTGGCTACACCTTC; CDR3 protein: CASSRETGGYTF
V gene: TRBV29-1; J gene: TRBJ2-3; D gene: -; clone size: -; CDR3 DNA: TGCAGCGGGAAGGTTGGCGGGAGCACAGATACGCAGTATTTT; CDR3 protein: CSGKVGGSTDTQYF
V gene: TRBV28; J gene: TRBJ1-1; D gene: -; clone size: -; CDR3 DNA: TGTGCCAGCTCTCGGGGAGAGCGAACTGAAGCTTTCTTT; CDR3 protein: CASSRGERTEAFF
V gene: TRBV29-1; J gene: TRBJ2-7; D gene: TRBD1; clone size: -; CDR3 DNA: TGCAGCGTTGTCCCTGGGACAGCAGCCTACGAGCAGTACTTC; CDR3 protein: CSVVPGTAAYEQYF
V gene: TRBV27; J gene: TRBJ1-2; D gene: -; clone size: -; CDR3 DNA: TGTGCCAGCAGTTCAGGGGATGGCTACACCTTC; CDR3 protein: CASSSGDGYTF
V gene: TRBV5-4; J gene: TRBJ2-1; D gene: TRBD1; clone size: -; CDR3 DNA: TGTGCCAGCAGCATATATACAGGGGGTAGCTCCTACAATGAGCAGTTCTTC; CDR3 protein: CASSIYTGGSSYNEQFF
V gene: TRBV5-5; J gene: TRBJ2-1; D gene: TRBD2; clone size: -; CDR3 DNA: TGTGCCAGCGGCTGGGTAGTGGGACTAGATCCGATCAATGAGCAGTTCTTC; CDR3 protein: CASGWVVGLDPINEQFF
V gene: TRBV11-2; J gene: TRBJ1-2; D gene: -; clone size: -; CDR3 DNA: TGTGCCAGCAGCTTAGATGAGGGTCCCTTTGGCTACACCTTC; CDR3 protein: CASSLDEGPFGYTF
V gene: TRBV19; J gene: TRBJ1-5; D gene: -; clone size: -; CDR3 DNA: TGTGCCAGTAGTATATGGTCCGGTCCGGGGTCCAATCAGCCCCAGCATTTT; CDR3 protein: CASSIWSGPGSNQPQHF
V gene: TRBV10-1; J gene: TRBJ1-3; D gene: TRBD1; clone size: -; CDR3 DNA: TGCGCCATCACCGGACAGGGCTCTGGAAACACCATATATTTT; CDR3 protein: CAITGQGSGNTIYF
V gene: TRBV5-1; J gene: TRBJ2-7; D gene: -; clone size: -; CDR3 DNA: TGCGCCAGCAGCTTGGAAGTGGTGGGTAGCGGAAACTACGAGCAGTACTTC; CDR3 protein: CASSLEVVGSGNYEQYF
V gene: TRBV27; J gene: TRBJ2-3; D gene: -; clone size: -; CDR3 DNA: TGTGCCAGCAGCCGGGTTGGAGGCACAGATACGCAGTATTTT; CDR3 protein: CASSRVGGTDTQYF
V gene: TRBV28; J gene: TRBJ2-3; D gene: TRBD2; clone size: -; CDR3 DNA: TGTGCCAGCAGTGATCGGACTAGCGGAAGCACAGATACGCAGTATTTT; CDR3 protein: CASSDRTSGSTDTQYF
V gene: TRBV3-1/TRBV3-2; J gene: TRBJ2-1; D gene: TRBD2; clone size: -; CDR3 DNA: TGTGCCAGCAGCCAAGGTTATGCTAGCGGGTCTTACAATGAGCAGTTCTTC; CDR3 protein: CASSQGYASGSYNEQFF
V gene: TRBV6-2/TRBV6-3; J gene: TRBJ2-1; D gene: TRBD2; clone size: -; CDR3 DNA: TGTGCCAGCAGTTACTCTAGAGCGGGAGGGCTCCGCAATGAGCAGTTCTTC; CDR3 protein: CASSYSRAGGLRNEQFF
V gene: TRBV10-3; J gene: TRBJ1-5; D gene: -; clone size: -; CDR3 DNA: TGTGCCATCAGTGAGTCGATTTCCGGGGGTTCCCAGCCCCAGCATTTT; CDR3 protein: CAISESISGGSQPQHF
V gene: TRBV5-1; J gene: TRBJ2-5; D gene: -; clone size: -; CDR3 DNA: TGCGCCAGCAGCTTGGCTCCTAGCGACCAAGAGACCCAGTACTTC; CDR3 protein: CASSLAPSDQETQYF
V gene: TRBV5-1; J gene: TRBJ2-2; D gene: -; clone size: once; CDR3 DNA: TGCGCCAGCTCCTTTGGTGGGTCTAGCGGGGAGCTGTTTTTT; CDR3 protein: CASSFGGSSGELFF
V gene: TRBV28; J gene: TRBJ1-2; D gene: TRBD1; clone size: -; CDR3 DNA: TGTGCCAGCAGCGAACCGGGACAGGGGAACTATGGCTACACCTTC; CDR3 protein: CASSEPGQGNYGYTF
V gene: TRBV28; J gene: TRBJ1-5; D gene: TRBD1; clone size: -; CDR3 DNA: TGTGCCAGCAGGCGGTCGACAGGGGTGGGTCAGCCCCAGCATTTT; CDR3 protein: CASRRSTGVGQPQHF
V gene: TRBV13; J gene: TRBJ1-1; D gene: -; clone size: -; CDR3 DNA: TGTGCCAGCAGCCCGGAGAGCCAATATGAAGCTTTCTTT; CDR3 protein: CASSPESQYEAFF
V gene: TRBV6-5; J gene: TRBJ1-3; D gene: -; clone size: -; CDR3 DNA: TGTGCCAGCAGTTCCACCTATGTCTCTGGAAACACCATATATTTT; CDR3 protein: CASSSTYVSGNTIYF
V gene: TRBV4-1; J gene: TRBJ2-5; D gene: TRBD1; clone size: -; CDR3 DNA: TGCGCCAGCAGCCAATGGACAGGGCTCCAAGAGACCCAGTACTTC; CDR3 protein: CASSQWTGLQETQYF
V gene: TRBV6-4; J gene: TRBJ1-1; D gene: -; clone size: -; CDR3 DNA: TGTGCCAGGTGTTTAATACAGTCGGGGACTGAAGCTTTCTTT; CDR3 protein: CARCLIQSGTEAFF
V gene: TRBV5-5; J gene: TRBJ2-7; D gene: TRBD1; clone size: -; CDR3 DNA: TGTGCCAGCGCGGGACAGGGGACTGCCTACGAGCAGTACTTC; CDR3 protein: CASAGQGTAYEQYF
V gene: TRBV27; J gene: TRBJ1-1; D gene: -; clone size: once; CDR3 DNA: TGTGCCAGCAGTTTATCGGACAGGAACACTGAAGCTTTCTTT; CDR3 protein: CASSLSDRNTEAFF
V gene: TRBV19; J gene: TRBJ2-1; D gene: -; clone size: -; CDR3 DNA: TGTGCCAGTAGTATGTTACGGAGTGCCCCCTACAATGAGCAGTTCTTC; CDR3 protein: CASSMLRSAPYNEQFF
V gene: TRBV28; J gene: TRBJ2-7; D gene: TRBD1; clone size: -; CDR3 DNA: TGTGCCAGCAGTGATAGGACAGGGCGGGCAAGGGAGCAGTACTTC; CDR3 protein: CASSDRTGRAREQYF
V gene: TRBV20-1; J gene: TRBJ1-2; D gene: -; clone size: once; CDR3 DNA: TGCAGTGCTAGTTGGGCAGGGAGGAACTATGGCTACACCTTC; CDR3 protein: CSASWAGRNYGYTF
V gene: TRBV25-1; J gene: TRBJ1-1; D gene: TRBD1; clone size: -; CDR3 DNA: TGTGCCAGCAGTGAATACCAGACAGGGGAAGCTTTCTTT; CDR3 protein: CASSEYQTGEAFF
V gene: TRBV11-3; J gene: TRBJ1-1; D gene: TRBD1; clone size: once; CDR3 DNA: TGTGCCAGCCGAGGGGGCCGAGGGGACACTGAAGCTTTCTTT; CDR3 protein: CASRGGRGDTEAFF
V gene: TRBV28; J gene: TRBJ1-4; D gene: TRBD1; clone size: -; CDR3 DNA: TGTGCCAGCAGTTCATATACAGGGGGCTTTAATGAAAAACTGTTTTTT; CDR3 protein: CASSSYTGGFNEKLFF